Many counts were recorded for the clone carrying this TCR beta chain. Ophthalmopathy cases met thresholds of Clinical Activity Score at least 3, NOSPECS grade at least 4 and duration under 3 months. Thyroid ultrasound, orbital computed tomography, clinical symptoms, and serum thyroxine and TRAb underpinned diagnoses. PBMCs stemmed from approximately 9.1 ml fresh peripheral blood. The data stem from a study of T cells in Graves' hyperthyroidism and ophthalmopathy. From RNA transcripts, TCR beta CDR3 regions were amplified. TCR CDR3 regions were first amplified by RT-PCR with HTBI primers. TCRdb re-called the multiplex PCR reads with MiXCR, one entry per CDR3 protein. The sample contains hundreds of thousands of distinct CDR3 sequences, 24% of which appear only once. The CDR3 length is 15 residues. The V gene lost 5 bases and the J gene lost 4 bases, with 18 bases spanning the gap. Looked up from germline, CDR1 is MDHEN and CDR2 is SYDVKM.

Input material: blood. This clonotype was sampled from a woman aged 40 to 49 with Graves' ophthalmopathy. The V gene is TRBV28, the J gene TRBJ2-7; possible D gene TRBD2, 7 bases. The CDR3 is CASSTPGGQSYEQYF. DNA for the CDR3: TGTGCCAGCAGTACCCCGGGGGGCCAATCTTACGAGCAGTACTTC. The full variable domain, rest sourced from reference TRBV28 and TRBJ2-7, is DVKVTQSSRYLVKRTGEKVFLECVQDMDHENMFWYRQDPGLGLRLIYFSYDVKMKEKGDIPEGYSVSREKKERFSLILESASTNQTSMYLCASSTPGGQSYEQYFGPGTRLTVT.